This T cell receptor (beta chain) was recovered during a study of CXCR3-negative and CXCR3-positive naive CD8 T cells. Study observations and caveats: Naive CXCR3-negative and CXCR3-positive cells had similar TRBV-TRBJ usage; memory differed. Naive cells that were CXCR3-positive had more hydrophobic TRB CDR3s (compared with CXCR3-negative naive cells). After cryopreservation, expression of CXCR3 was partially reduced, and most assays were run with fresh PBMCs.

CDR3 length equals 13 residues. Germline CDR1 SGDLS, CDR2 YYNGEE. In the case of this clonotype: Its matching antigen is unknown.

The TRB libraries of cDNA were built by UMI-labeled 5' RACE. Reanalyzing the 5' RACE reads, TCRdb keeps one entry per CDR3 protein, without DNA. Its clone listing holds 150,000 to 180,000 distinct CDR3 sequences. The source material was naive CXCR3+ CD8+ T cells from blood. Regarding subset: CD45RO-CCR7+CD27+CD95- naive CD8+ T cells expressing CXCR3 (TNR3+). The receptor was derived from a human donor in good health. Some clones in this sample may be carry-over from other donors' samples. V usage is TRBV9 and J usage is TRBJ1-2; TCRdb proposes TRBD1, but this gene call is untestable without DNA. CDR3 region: CASSVVGQGTNTF. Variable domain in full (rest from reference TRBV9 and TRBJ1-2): DSGVTQTPKHLITATGQRVTLRCSPRSGDLSVYWYQQSLDQGLQFLIQYYNGEERAKGNILERFSAQQFPDLHSELNLSSLELGDSALYFCASSVVGQGTNTFGSGTRLTVV.